The 27 T cell receptor beta chains presented below share a single source sample, sequenced in a study of early T cells in non-severe SARS-CoV-2 infection. MiXCR, run by TCRdb on the 5' RACE reads, gives a single entry per CDR3 protein. Of tens of thousands of distinct CDR3 sequences detected, nearly 7.5% appear once; the ten largest clones hold approximately 8%. The material sequenced was whole blood. Every receptor here comes from an adult who was a healthcare worker with PCR-confirmed SARS-CoV-2 infection or an uninfected control (not recorded which).

This clonotype was seen many times. The chain employs TRBV3-1 and TRBJ2-3; the match to TRBD2 covers 7 bases. The V gene end was trimmed by 2 bases and the J gene end by 1 base; junction bases not matched to a gene: 0. Looked up from germline, CDR1 is LGHDT and CDR2 is YNNKEL (reference sequence). The CDR3 spans 14 residues. This CDR3 is CASSQTSGTDTQYF. The CDR3 region has the DNA TGTGCCAGCAGCCAAACTAGCGGCACAGATACGCAGTATTTT.

The chain has TRBV18 and TRBJ2-1; unclear D gene. Trimming took off 2 bases at V and 5 bases at J, with 7 bases between the two ends. CDR1 and CDR2 (germline): KGHSH, LQKENI. There are 13 residues in the CDR3. The CDR3 nucleotides are TGTGCCAGCTCACCAATTACGGACAATGAGCAGTTCTTC. It encodes CASSPITDNEQFF.

This clonotype has a handful of counts. The chain links TRBV7-2 to TRBJ2-1; possible D gene TRBD1, 6 bases. Trimming stripped 7 bases from V and 2 bases from J, with 12 bases between. Germline CDR1 and CDR2: SGHTA and FQGNSA. The CDR3 is made up of 14 amino acids. CDR3 in DNA: TGTGCCAGCAAACAGGACAGTACCTACAATGAGCAGTTCTTC. This sequence encodes CASKQDSTYNEQFF. Full variable domain (rest looked up from reference TRBV7-2 and TRBJ2-1): GAGVSQSPSNKVTEKGKDVELRCDPISGHTALYWYRQSLGQGLEFLIYFQGNSAPDKSGLPSDRFSAERTGGSVSTLTIQRTQQEDSAVYLCASKQDSTYNEQFFGPGTRLTVL.

The chain recombines TRBV5-4 with TRBJ2-3; 7 bases align to TRBD1. The V and J ends lost 6 bases and 3 bases, in that order; junction bases with no gene match: 7. This CDR3 has 14 amino acids. The germline gives CDR1 SGHNT, CDR2 YYREEE (reference sequence). The CDR3 DNA sequence: TGTGCCAGCACCAGACAGGGTAGAACAGATACGCAGTATTTT. Its translation: CASTRQGRTDTQYF.

This clonotype appeared a few times. The chain has TRBV11-3 and TRBJ1-6; weak D call: TRBD1 (6 bases). Germline V gives CDR1 SGHNT, CDR2 YENEEA. V gave up 5 bases and J gave up 13 bases, with 12 bases separating them. The CDR3 length is 12 residues. The CDR3 is CASSIPGGPLHF. For the CDR3, the DNA is TGTGCCAGCAGCATCCCCGGGGGCCCCCTCCACTTT.

Of note for this clonotype: This may come from a read error, since a much larger clone is one base off. It is likely a read error, because the conserved phenylalanine at the end of the CDR3 is missing. The chain links TRBV7-9 to TRBJ2-3; D is possibly TRBD1 or TRBD2 (5 bases each). The CDR3 covers 14 residues. Germline V gene data show CDR1 as SEHNR and CDR2 as FQNEAQ (reference sequence). The germline V and J ends were trimmed by 5 bases and 0 bases, with 9 bases remaining between them. CDR3 amino acids: CASSQGRSTDTQYY. The CDR3 DNA follows: TGTGCCAGCAGCCAGGGACGGAGCACAGATACGCAGTATTAT.

The chain joins TRBV7-6 to TRBJ1-1; D possibly corresponds to TRBD1 (5 bases). CDR1 and CDR2 from the germline V gene are SGHVS and FNYEAQ. The CDR3 runs 15 residues. Trimming took 1 base from V and 1 from J, leaving 10 bases between them. The CDR3 sequence is CASSLEGHGNTEAFF. For the CDR3, the DNA is TGTGCCAGCAGCTTAGAAGGACACGGGAACACTGAAGCTTTCTTT. The full variable domain, completed using reference TRBV7-6 and TRBJ1-1, is GAGVSQSPRYKVTKRGQDVALRCDPISGHVSLYWYRQALGQGPEFLTYFNYEAQQDKSGLPNDRFSAERPEGSISTLTIQRTEQRDSAMYRCASSLEGHGNTEAFFGQGTRLTVV.

This chain links TRBV7-3 with TRBJ2-4; D might be TRBD1 (6 bases). Germline V lookup: CDR1 SGHTA, CDR2 FQGTGA. There are 16 residues in the CDR3. Trimming pared 4 bases from V and 0 bases from J, leaving 13 bases between. The CDR3 is CASSSRGSTAKNIQYF. The CDR3 DNA is TGTGCCAGCAGCTCAAGGGGGTCCACAGCCAAAAACATTCAGTACTTC.

This clonotype was seen ten or more times. V and J are TRBV29-1 and TRBJ1-5; D is possibly TRBD1 (5 bases). V was clipped by 4 bases and J by 3 bases, with 13 bases between them. The CDR3 runs 14 residues. Germline V gives CDR1 SQVTM, CDR2 ANQGSEA. As DNA, the CDR3 is TGCAGCGTTGTAGAAACAGGATACAATCAGCCCCAGCATTTT. Translation: CSVVETGYNQPQHF.

This clonotype was seen a handful of times. The chain links TRBV3-1 to TRBJ2-7; a possible D gene is TRBD2 (6 bases). The CDR3 covers 14 residues. Germline-derived CDR1 and CDR2 are LGHDT and YNNKEL (reference sequence). Trimming took off 7 bases at V and 4 bases at J, with 17 bases between the two ends. For the CDR3, the DNA is TGTGCCAGCACTGACGGGGGATTTTTTTACGAGCAGTACTTC. This gives the protein CASTDGGFFYEQYF.

This clonotype was seen at least ten times. The rearrangement joins TRBV13 to TRBJ1-1; the D is unclear. CDR1 is PRHDT, CDR2 FYEKMQ, per germline (reference sequence). The V and J ends lost 0 bases and 1 base respectively, with 3 bases between them. The CDR3 spans 13 residues. The chain's CDR3 is CASSLGPNTEAFF. The CDR3 DNA follows: TGTGCCAGCAGCTTAGGCCCGAACACTGAAGCTTTCTTT. The full variable domain, with the rest looked up from reference TRBV13 and TRBJ1-1, is AAGVIQSPRHLIKEKRETATLKCYPIPRHDTVYWYQQGPGQDPQFLISFYEKMQSDKGSIPDRFSAQQFSDYHSELNMSSLELGDSALYFCASSLGPNTEAFFGQGTRLTVV.

V gene TRBV7-6 combines with J gene TRBJ2-1; D remains unclear. Germline V lookup: CDR1 SGHVS, CDR2 FNYEAQ. CDR3 length: 15 amino acids. V was cut by 1 base and J by 3 bases, with 10 bases left in between. The chain's CDR3 is CASSLGLTVYNEQFF. The CDR3 region has the DNA TGTGCCAGCAGCTTAGGACTGACTGTCTACAATGAGCAGTTCTTC.

The CDR3 protein is CASSQEVAYEQYF. CDR3 in DNA: TGCGCCAGCAGCCAAGAAGTCGCCTACGAGCAGTACTTC. V is TRBV4-3 and J is TRBJ2-7; no firm D call. V was pared by 0 bases and J by 2 bases, with 5 bases between. Germline CDR1 and CDR2: LGHNA and YSLEER. This CDR3 has 13 amino acids.

This clonotype was counted at least ten times. The genes are TRBV7-2 and TRBJ2-2; D gene uncertain. V lost 5 bases and J 5 bases, leaving 9 bases between the germline ends. Per germline, CDR1 SGHTA and CDR2 FQGNSA. The CDR3 spans 13 residues. CDR3 region: CASSEGTTGELFF. CDR3 sequence (DNA): TGTGCCAGCAGCGAAGGAACTACCGGGGAGCTGTTTTTT.

Ten or more counts support this clonotype. Here the CDR3 reads CASSQGCFHSDSAANTEAFF. The CDR3 coding sequence is TGTGCCAGCAGCCAAGGGTGTTTTCATTCGGACAGCGCAGCGAACACTGAAGCTTTCTTT. The rearrangement uses TRBV3-2 and TRBJ1-1; the table assigns TRBD1, which was not confirmed against the DNA. TRBV3-2 is a pseudogene locus. The CDR3 is 20 residues long.

V and J are TRBV12-3 or TRBV12-4 and TRBJ2-1, with D perhaps matching TRBD1 (6 bases). The CDR3 has 17 residues. Trimming shortened V by 2 bases and J by 4 bases, and 18 bases separated the two germline ends. The CDR3 sequence is CASSLLAGVTPYNEQFF. The CDR3 region has the DNA TGTGCCAGCAGTTTATTGGCAGGGGTTACTCCTTACAATGAGCAGTTCTTC.

This clonotype appeared a few times. J is TRBJ2-5 and V is TRBV3-1; 8 nucleotides match TRBD2. This CDR3 has 16 residues. J was trimmed by 6 bases and V by 1 base; bases with no gene match: 10. Per germline, CDR1 LGHDT and CDR2 YNNKEL (reference sequence). CDR3: CASSQATSGAVKTQYF. The CDR3, as DNA: TGTGCCAGCAGCCAAGCAACTAGCGGAGCTGTGAAGACCCAGTACTTC.

This clonotype was seen at least ten times. The chain links TRBV28 to TRBJ1-6, with 8 nucleotides matching TRBD1. The CDR3 extends over 15 amino acids. Looked up from germline, CDR1 is MDHEN and CDR2 is SYDVKM. The V segment lost 2 bases and the J segment 15 bases; nucleotides outside the gene matches: 12. CDR3 bases: TGTGCCAGCAGTTTACAGGGGGCGAATTCACCCCTCCTCCACTTT. It yields the protein CASSLQGANSPLLHF.

The V and J genes are TRBV29-1 and TRBJ2-2; D is perhaps TRBD1 (5 bases). Germline V gene sequence: CDR1 SQVTM, CDR2 ANQGSEA. The V and J ends lost 5 bases and 1 base respectively, with 8 bases between them. CDR3 length: 13 residues. CDR3 bases: TGCAGCGTTCGACAGATGAACACCGGGGAGCTGTTTTTT. This sequence encodes CSVRQMNTGELFF.

This clonotype was seen at least ten times. The V call is TRBV4-3, the J call TRBJ1-1; D unclear. Germline assignment: CDR1 LGHNA and CDR2 YSLEER. V lost 1 base to trimming and J lost 1 base, with 16 bases between them. The CDR3 contains 17 residues. CDR3 coding DNA: TGCGCCAGCAGCCAAGCCAAGGGAGTTACGGGGAACACTGAAGCTTTCTTT. Its translation is CASSQAKGVTGNTEAFF.

This clonotype was counted at least ten times. V is TRBV6-4 and J is TRBJ2-2; D gene unclear. From germline, CDR1 is MRHNA and CDR2 SNTAGT. V gave up 0 bases and J gave up 11 bases, with 13 bases separating them. CDR3 length: 14 residues. CDR3 residues: CASSDSAGASELFF. CDR3 DNA sequence: TGTGCCAGCAGTGACTCGGCAGGAGCATCAGAGCTGTTTTTT.

Many counts were recorded for this clonotype. This sequence joins TRBV6-1 and TRBJ1-4; D not resolved. Deletions cut 4 bases from V and 5 bases from J, with 14 bases between. CDR3 length: 15 residues. CDR1 and CDR2 (germline): MNHNS, SASEGT. CDR3 nucleotides: TGTGCCAGCAGTGCTCCGGCAGGACTAAATGAAAAACTGTTTTTT. Translating gives CASSAPAGLNEKLFF.

This clonotype was counted a few times. The chain couples TRBV6-6 to TRBJ2-3, with 9 bases lining up with TRBD2. The germline V gene has CDR1 MNHNY and CDR2 SVGAGI (reference sequence). The J segment lost 2 bases and the V segment lost 6 bases, leaving 9 bases of the junction unmatched. The CDR3 has 16 amino acids. In nucleotides, the CDR3 is TGTGCCAGCAGCCCGGGGGTAGCGGGGGCCACAGATACGCAGTATTTT. It codes for CASSPGVAGATDTQYF.

This clonotype was observed at least ten times. CDR3 loop: CASKVEQYTDTQYF. For the CDR3, the DNA is TGTGCCAGCAAGGTGGAGCAGTACACAGATACGCAGTATTTT. V and J are TRBV5-4 and TRBJ2-3; no clear D gene. The germline CDR1 and CDR2 sequences are SGHNT and YYREEE (reference sequence). The CDR3 sequence is 14 residues long. V was trimmed by 6 bases and J by 2 bases, leaving 13 bases between them.

There are many counts of this clonotype. This chain connects TRBV10-3 to TRBJ1-2, with D unclear. V gave up 10 bases and J gave up 5 bases, with 8 bases separating them. The CDR3 totals 10 residues. Germline V gene lookup returns CDR1 ENHRY and CDR2 SYGVKD. The chain's CDR3 is CANSLYGYTF. CDR3 sequence (DNA): TGTGCCAACTCGCTTTATGGCTACACCTTC.

This clonotype was detected only a few times. The genes are TRBV9 and TRBJ2-1; D remains unclear. Per the germline V gene, CDR1 is SGDLS and CDR2 is YYNGEE. V was shortened by 0 bases and J by 8 bases, with 9 bases between the two germline ends. CDR3 length equals 13 residues. CDR3 in DNA: TGTGCCAGCAGCGTAGACAGTATCTATGAGCAGTTCTTC. It encodes CASSVDSIYEQFF. Using reference TRBV9 and TRBJ2-1 for the parts outside the CDR3, the full variable domain is DSGVTQTPKHLITATGQRVTLRCSPRSGDLSVYWYQQSLDQGLQFLIQYYNGEERAKGNILERFSAQQFPDLHSELNLSSLELGDSALYFCASSVDSIYEQFFGPGTRLTVL.

The chain carries TRBV5-5 and TRBJ2-7; maybe TRBD2 (6 bases). CDR3 length: 15 residues. Germline values: CDR1 SGHKS, CDR2 YYEKEE (reference sequence). V was pared by 2 bases and J by 3 bases, with 15 bases between. The CDR3 bases are TGTGCCAGCAGCTTTTCCGGGACTCTCATCTACGAGCAGTACTTC. Its translation is CASSFSGTLIYEQYF. The whole variable domain, remainder taken from reference TRBV5-5 and TRBJ2-7, is DAGVTQSPTHLIKTRGQQVTLRCSPISGHKSVSWYQQVLGQGPQFIFQYYEKEERGRGNFPDRFSARQFPNYSSELNVNALLLGDSALYLCASSFSGTLIYEQYFGPGTRLTVT.